This T cell receptor beta chain comes out of a study of blood T cell repertoires in COVID-19. Study-level background: COVID-19 samples, acute and convalescent, were from the United States, Italy and Spain. T cells, B-cell-depleted T cells, or PBMCs supplied cDNA or gDNA.

The CDR3 has 19 residues. CDR1 and CDR2 from the germline V gene are SGHDT and YYEEEE. The V gene lost 0 bases and the J gene lost 0 bases, with 18 bases spanning the gap. Per the original data handling: Nucleated cell number was recorded as an estimate derived from reference gene primer amplification. Generated by immunoSEQ multiplex PCR, the TCRdb table keeps only in-frame clones and is missing some. V and J calls and clone size are given by that table; D and trimming were obtained from the DNA. Among about 670,000 clones listed, approximately 90% were seen once. The genes are TRBV5-6 and TRBJ2-2; D is possibly TRBD1 (5 bases). This clonotype was obtained from a woman aged 18-35 years with acute or convalescent COVID-19. Material: peripheral blood. As DNA, the CDR3 is TGTGCCAGCAGCTTGGTAGGGGCTTGGGTGGCAGCGAACACCGGGGAGCTGTTTTTT. Translated, it gives CASSLVGAWVAANTGELFF.